A single sample is the source of the 9 T cell receptor beta chains below, sequenced in a study of identical twins (dated by TCRdb to between 2015 and 2016). The library came from 5' RACE. Sequencing was carried out with an Illumina HiSeq 2000. TCRdb redid the processing of the public reads, applying fastp at Q25 and MiXCR, and retained in-frame beta chains. Identical CDR3 protein sequences are pooled into one entry, listed with their most common genes and DNA. This sample comprises hundreds of thousands of distinct CDR3 sequences, 6.1% of them detected only once. The ten most abundant clones make up 1.5% to 2% of the sample. The sequencing input was naive T cells sorted from blood. The cell subset or site label on this specimen signifies: cells isolated with a human naive T-cell isolation kit. The receptors were gathered from a man between 18 and 29 years old in good health.

This clonotype was observed at least ten times. The chain carries TRBV3-1 and TRBJ2-1; D may be TRBD2 (6 bases). The CDR3 spans 17 residues. Germline CDR1 LGHDT, CDR2 YNNKEL (reference sequence). The V gene lost 3 bases and the J gene lost 2 bases, with 17 bases spanning the gap. The CDR3: CASSQAGPSRAYNEQFF. The CDR3 bases are TGTGCCAGCAGCCAGGCGGGACCCAGTAGGGCCTACAATGAGCAGTTCTTC.

This clonotype was recorded a few times. The genes are TRBV20-1 and TRBJ1-6; perhaps TRBD1 as D (5 bases). The germline V gene encodes CDR1 DFQATT and CDR2 SNEGSKA (reference sequence). With 4 bases removed from V and 0 bases from J, the gap between germline ends came to 13 bases. The CDR3 loop spans 16 amino acids. The CDR3 sequence: CSATTTADSYNSPLHF. The CDR3 nucleotides read TGCAGTGCTACAACGACAGCAGACTCCTATAATTCACCCCTCCACTTT.

There are many counts of this clonotype. The chain links TRBV24-1 to TRBJ2-1; D ambiguous. The germline V gene encodes CDR1 KGHDR and CDR2 SFDVKD. The length of the CDR3 is 12 residues. With 3 bases removed from V and 8 bases from J, the gap between germline ends came to 7 bases. CDR3 sequence reads: CATSDMSHEQFF. The CDR3 region has the DNA TGTGCCACCAGTGATATGTCCCATGAGCAGTTCTTC.

This clonotype was seen many times. The J gene is TRBJ2-7, the V gene TRBV29-1; D gene ambiguous. The V end lost 4 bases, the J end lost 5 bases, and 9 bases lay between the germline ends. Germline-derived CDR1 and CDR2 are SQVTM and ANQGSEA. This CDR3 spans 11 amino acids. Written as DNA, the CDR3 is TGCAGCGTTGGTTTCCACAACGAGCAGTACTTC. It translates to CSVGFHNEQYF.

This clonotype showed up just a few times. This chain joins TRBV20-1 and TRBJ1-6; 8 nucleotides align to TRBD1. Losses at the gene ends were 3 bases for V and 2 bases for J; bases not matched to a gene: 0. Germline V gene data show CDR1 as DFQATT and CDR2 as SNEGSKA (reference sequence). The CDR3 is made up of 14 amino acids. The DNA for the CDR3 is TGCAGTGCTAGCAGGGGGCCCTATAATTCACCCCTCCACTTT. It codes for CSASRGPYNSPLHF.

The chain uses TRBV19 and TRBJ2-5, with TRBD1 as a possible D gene (6 bases). CDR1 and CDR2 (germline): LNHDA, SQIVND (reference sequence). Trimming took off 3 bases at V and 5 bases at J, with 19 bases between the two ends. This CDR3 has 16 amino acids. The CDR3 reads CASSIGGQRSKETQYF. The CDR3 nucleotides are TGTGCCAGTAGTATCGGCGGACAGCGGAGTAAGGAGACCCAGTACTTC.

This clonotype was counted at least ten times. V is TRBV29-1 and J is TRBJ2-1; no reliable D call. In germline, CDR1 is SQVTM, CDR2 ANQGSEA. This CDR3 has 13 residues. V was cut by 4 bases and J by 1 base, with 8 bases left in between. The CDR3 nucleotides read TGCAGCGTTGTGGACGGATCCTACAATGAGCAGTTCTTC. Protein product: CSVVDGSYNEQFF.

The table lists this clonotype with many counts. The chain carries TRBV12-3 or TRBV12-4 and TRBJ2-7; TRBD2 matches 9 bases. The CDR3 contains 14 residues. The J segment lost 2 bases and the V segment lost 1 base, leaving 0 bases of the junction unmatched. Here the CDR3 DNA reads TGTGCCAGCAGTTTAGGCGGGAGGGCCTACGAGCAGTACGTC. The encoded protein is CASSLGGRAYEQYV.

The chain joins TRBV29-1 to TRBJ1-1; D is unclear. The CDR3 consists of 11 residues. The germline CDR1 and CDR2 sequences are SQVTM and ANQGSEA. Trimming shortened V by 3 bases and J by 7 bases, and 9 bases separated the two germline ends. CDR3 sequence: CSVDSSHEAFF. CDR3 in DNA: TGCAGCGTTGATAGCAGCCATGAAGCTTTCTTT. Supplemented by reference TRBV29-1 and TRBJ1-1, the full variable domain reads SAVISQKPSRDICQRGTSLTIQCQVDSQVTMMFWYRQQPGQSLTLIATANQGSEATYESGFVIDKFPISRPNLTFSTLTVSNMSPEDSSIYLCSVDSSHEAFFGQGTRLTVV.